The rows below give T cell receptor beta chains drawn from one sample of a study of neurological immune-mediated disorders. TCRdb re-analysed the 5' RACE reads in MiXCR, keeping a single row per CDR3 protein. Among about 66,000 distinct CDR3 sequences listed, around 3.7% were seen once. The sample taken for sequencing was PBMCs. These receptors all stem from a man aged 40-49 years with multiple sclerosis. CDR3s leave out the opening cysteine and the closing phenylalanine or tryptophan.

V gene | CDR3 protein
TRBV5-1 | ASSAGQTPNEKLF
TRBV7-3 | ASSLADGETQY
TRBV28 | ASSSSGSYNSPLH
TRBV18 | ASSLDSPGETQY
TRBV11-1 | ASSLATSLMRNEQF
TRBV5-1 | ASSVMGQGTETQY
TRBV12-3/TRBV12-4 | ASSSPGLAGGTDTQY
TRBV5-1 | ASSLGGGNTEAF
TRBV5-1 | ASSINTEAF
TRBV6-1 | ASSESSGGGNGYT
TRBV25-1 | ASSDGASYEQY
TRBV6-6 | ASSPRDEQY